In this sample, the clone carrying this TCR beta chain turned up many times. This specimen comes from a study of regulatory T cells in long-lasting Graves disease. Study-level background: Graves' patients (newly diagnosed) had been on antithyroid drugs under 3 months.

TCR beta libraries were built with iRepertoire HTBI primers and Arm-PCR of CDR3 regions. TCRdb itself ran the multiplex PCR reads through MiXCR, one entry per CDR3 protein. The data contain approximately 250,000 distinct CDR3 sequences, 18% of them singletons. Germline trimming cut 6 bases from V and 4 bases from J; bases unmatched to any gene: 4. This CDR3 is built from 13 residues. Germline V gives CDR1 MDHEN, CDR2 SYDVKM. The sample's time point: newly diagnosed GD, antithyroid drugs for less than 3 months. Extracted RNA from PBMCs served as the source of the TCR library. The V call is TRBV28, the J call TRBJ1-2; TRBD1 matches at 8 bases. This clonotype was obtained from a female donor with Graves disease. The specimen was peripheral blood mononuclear cells (PBMCs), collected at new diagnosis, from a patient treated with antithyroid drugs. CDR3 loop: CASRPQGAYGYTF. In DNA, the CDR3 is TGTGCCAGCAGACCGCAGGGGGCCTATGGCTACACCTTC.